This TCR beta chain was recovered during a study of blood T cells in healthy people across ages. Germline lookup yields CDR1 MNHEY and CDR2 SMNVEV (reference sequence). Trimming cost V 5 bases and J 8 bases, with 9 bases left between them. The CDR3 has 11 residues. This clonotype was found a few times. Sample-barcoded 5' priming and a J-beta primer mix drove a second PCR of about 7 to 12 cycles. In TCRdb, the 5' RACE reads were re-called with MiXCR into one record per CDR3 protein. This table holds more than 750,000 distinct CDR3 sequences, 29% found once. These same data were also listed under a study on T cells of mothers and their children. That work states: In related and unrelated pairs alike, thymic selection shapes TCR recombination output, with inherited differences minor.

The receptor's source is a woman in her forties in good health. The chain recombines TRBV27 with TRBJ1-2; D ambiguous. Input material: blood. The CDR3 DNA reads TGTGCCAGCAGTGGTGGGGTCGGCTACACCTTC. This encodes CASSGGVGYTF.